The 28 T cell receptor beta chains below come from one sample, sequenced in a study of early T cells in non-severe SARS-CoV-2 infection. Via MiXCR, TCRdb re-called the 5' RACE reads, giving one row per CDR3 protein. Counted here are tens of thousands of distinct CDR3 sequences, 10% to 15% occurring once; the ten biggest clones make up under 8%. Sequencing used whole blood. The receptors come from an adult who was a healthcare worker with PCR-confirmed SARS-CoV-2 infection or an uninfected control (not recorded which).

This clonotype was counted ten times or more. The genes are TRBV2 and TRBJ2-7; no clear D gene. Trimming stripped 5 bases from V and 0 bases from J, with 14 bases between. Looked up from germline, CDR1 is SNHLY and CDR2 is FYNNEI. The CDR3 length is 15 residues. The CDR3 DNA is TGTGCCAGCAGTCTCGAGGTAGCTGACTCCTACGAGCAGTACTTC. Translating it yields CASSLEVADSYEQYF. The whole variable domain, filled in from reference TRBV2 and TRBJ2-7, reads EPEVTQTPSHQVTQMGQEVILRCVPISNHLYFYWYRQILGQKVEFLVSFYNNEISEKSEIFDDQFSVERPDGSNFTLKIRSTKLEDSAMYFCASSLEVADSYEQYFGPGTRLTVT.

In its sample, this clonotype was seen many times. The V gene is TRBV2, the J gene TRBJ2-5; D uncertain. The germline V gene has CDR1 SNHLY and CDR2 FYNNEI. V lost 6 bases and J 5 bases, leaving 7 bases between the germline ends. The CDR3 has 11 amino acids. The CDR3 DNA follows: TGTGCCAGCAGCGAACAGGAGACCCAGTACTTC. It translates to CASSEQETQYF.

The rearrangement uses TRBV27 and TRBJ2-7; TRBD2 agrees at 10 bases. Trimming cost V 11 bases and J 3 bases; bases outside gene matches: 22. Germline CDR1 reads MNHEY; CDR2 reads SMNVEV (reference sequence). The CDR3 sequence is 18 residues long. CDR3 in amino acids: CASKKTLPELAGVYEQYF. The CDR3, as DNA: TGTGCCTCCAAAAAGACACTTCCTGAGCTAGCGGGAGTCTACGAGCAGTACTTC.

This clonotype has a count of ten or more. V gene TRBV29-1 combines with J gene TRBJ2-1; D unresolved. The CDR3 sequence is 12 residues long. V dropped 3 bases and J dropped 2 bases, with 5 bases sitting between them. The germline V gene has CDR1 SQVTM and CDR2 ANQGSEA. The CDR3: CSVERPYNEQFF. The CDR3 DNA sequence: TGCAGCGTTGAGAGACCCTACAATGAGCAGTTCTTC.

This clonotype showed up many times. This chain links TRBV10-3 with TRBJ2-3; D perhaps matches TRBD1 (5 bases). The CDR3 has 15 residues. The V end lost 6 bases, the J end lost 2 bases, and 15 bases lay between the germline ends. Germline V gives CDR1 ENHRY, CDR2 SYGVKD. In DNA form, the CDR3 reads TGTGCCATCAGCGAGACAGTTCTCTTCACAGATACGCAGTATTTT. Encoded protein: CAISETVLFTDTQYF.

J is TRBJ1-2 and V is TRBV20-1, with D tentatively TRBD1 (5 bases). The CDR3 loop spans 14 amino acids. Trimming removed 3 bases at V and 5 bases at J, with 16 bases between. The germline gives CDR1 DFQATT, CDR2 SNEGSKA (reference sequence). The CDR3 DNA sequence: TGCAGTGCTAGCCAGGGAGGGAACCCTTATGGCTACACCTTC. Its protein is CSASQGGNPYGYTF.

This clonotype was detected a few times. The CDR3 region has the DNA TGTGCCAGCAGCGGGACTAGAAGCTCCTACGAGCAGTACTTC. Its protein is CASSGTRSSYEQYF. The chain combines TRBV9 with TRBJ2-7, with 7 bases that match TRBD2. The V segment lost 3 bases and the J segment 0 bases; nucleotides outside the gene matches: 3. CDR3 length: 14 residues. CDR1 and CDR2 from the germline V gene are SGDLS and YYNGEE.

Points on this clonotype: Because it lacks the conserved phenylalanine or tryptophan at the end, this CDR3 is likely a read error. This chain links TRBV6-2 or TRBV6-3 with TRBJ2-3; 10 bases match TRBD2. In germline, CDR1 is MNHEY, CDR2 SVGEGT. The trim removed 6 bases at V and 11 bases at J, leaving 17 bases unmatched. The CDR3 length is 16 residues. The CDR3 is CASSYTSGTSREGQYY. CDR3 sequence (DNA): TGTGCCAGCAGCTACACTAGCGGGACCTCCCGTGAGGGGCAGTATTAT.

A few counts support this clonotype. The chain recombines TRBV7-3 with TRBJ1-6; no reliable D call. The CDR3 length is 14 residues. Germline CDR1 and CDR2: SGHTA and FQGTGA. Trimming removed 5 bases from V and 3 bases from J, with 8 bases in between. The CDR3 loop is CASSQDGYNSPLHF. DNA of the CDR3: TGTGCCAGCAGCCAGGACGGCTATAATTCACCCCTCCACTTT.

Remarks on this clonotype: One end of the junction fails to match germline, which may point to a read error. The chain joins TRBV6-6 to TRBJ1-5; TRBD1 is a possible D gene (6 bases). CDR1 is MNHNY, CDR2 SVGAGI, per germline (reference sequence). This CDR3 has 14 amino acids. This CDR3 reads CASSPGRDNQPLHF. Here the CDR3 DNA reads TGTGCCAGCAGTCCCGGACGGGACAATCAGCCCCTGCATTTT.

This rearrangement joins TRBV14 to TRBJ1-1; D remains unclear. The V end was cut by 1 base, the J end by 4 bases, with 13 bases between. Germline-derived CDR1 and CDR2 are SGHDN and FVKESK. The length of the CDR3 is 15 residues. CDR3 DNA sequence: TGTGCCAGCAGCCAAGTGGCCCAGGAATCCACTGAAGCTTTCTTT. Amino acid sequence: CASSQVAQESTEAFF. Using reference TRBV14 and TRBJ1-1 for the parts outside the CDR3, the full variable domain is EAGVTQFPSHSVIEKGQTVTLRCDPISGHDNLYWYRRVMGKEIKFLLHFVKESKQDESGMPNNRFLAERTGGTYSTLKVQPAELEDSGVYFCASSQVAQESTEAFFGQGTRLTVV.

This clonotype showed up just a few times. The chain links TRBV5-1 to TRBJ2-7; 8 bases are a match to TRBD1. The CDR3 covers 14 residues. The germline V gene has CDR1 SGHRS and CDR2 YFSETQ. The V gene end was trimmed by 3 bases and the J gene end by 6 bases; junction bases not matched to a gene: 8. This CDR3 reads CASSWRTGQGEQYF. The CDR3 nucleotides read TGCGCCAGCAGCTGGAGGACAGGGCAAGGCGAGCAGTACTTC.

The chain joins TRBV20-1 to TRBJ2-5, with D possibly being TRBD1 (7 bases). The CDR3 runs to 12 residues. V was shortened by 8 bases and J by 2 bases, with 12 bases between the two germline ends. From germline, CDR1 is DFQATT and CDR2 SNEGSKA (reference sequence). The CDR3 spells CSTRGTQETQYF. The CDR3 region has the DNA TGCAGTACCAGGGGGACTCAAGAGACCCAGTACTTC.

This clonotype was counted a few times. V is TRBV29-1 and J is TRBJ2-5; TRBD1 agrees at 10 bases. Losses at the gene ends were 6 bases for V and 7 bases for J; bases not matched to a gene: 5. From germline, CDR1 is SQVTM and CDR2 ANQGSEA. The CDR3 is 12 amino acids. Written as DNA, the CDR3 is TGCAGCGTGGGGACAGGGGCAGCGACCCAGTACTTC. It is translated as CSVGTGAATQYF.

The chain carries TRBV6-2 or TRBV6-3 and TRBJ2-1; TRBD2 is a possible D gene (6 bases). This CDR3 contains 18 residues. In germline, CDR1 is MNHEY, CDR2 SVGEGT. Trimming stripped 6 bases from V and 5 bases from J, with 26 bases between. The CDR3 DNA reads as TGTGCCAGCAGCCCCCCCTCCCTGACTAGTCGAGGGGACAATGAGCAGTTCTTC. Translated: CASSPPSLTSRGDNEQFF.

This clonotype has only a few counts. The CDR3 region is CASSFGLGNTEAFF. The CDR3 DNA is TGTGCCAGCAGTTTTGGGCTAGGGAACACTGAAGCTTTCTTT. The chain is built from TRBV27 and TRBJ1-1; no reliable D call. The CDR3 sequence is 14 residues long. Per germline, CDR1 MNHEY and CDR2 SMNVEV (reference sequence). The germline V and J ends were trimmed by 3 bases and 1 base, with 9 bases remaining between them.

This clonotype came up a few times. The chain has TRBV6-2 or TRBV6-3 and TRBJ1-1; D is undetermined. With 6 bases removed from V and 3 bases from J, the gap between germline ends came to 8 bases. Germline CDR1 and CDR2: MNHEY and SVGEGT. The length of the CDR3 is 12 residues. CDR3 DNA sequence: TGTGCCAGCAGCTACCGATACACTGAAGCTTTCTTT. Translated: CASSYRYTEAFF.

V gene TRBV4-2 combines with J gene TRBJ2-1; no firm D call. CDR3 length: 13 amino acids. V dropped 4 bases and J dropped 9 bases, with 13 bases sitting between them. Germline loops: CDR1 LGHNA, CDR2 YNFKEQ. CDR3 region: CASSPAMVGEQFF. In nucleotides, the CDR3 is TGTGCCAGCAGCCCCGCCATGGTCGGTGAGCAGTTCTTC.

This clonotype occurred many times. The DNA for the CDR3 is TGCAGTGCTAAGGAGCCCAATCAGCCCCAGCATTTT. Translation gives CSAKEPNQPQHF. The chain couples TRBV20-1 to TRBJ1-5, with D uncertain. Germline CDR1 is DFQATT and CDR2 is SNEGSKA (reference sequence). CDR3 length: 12 residues. V shed 4 bases and J shed 3 bases, with 7 bases lying between them.

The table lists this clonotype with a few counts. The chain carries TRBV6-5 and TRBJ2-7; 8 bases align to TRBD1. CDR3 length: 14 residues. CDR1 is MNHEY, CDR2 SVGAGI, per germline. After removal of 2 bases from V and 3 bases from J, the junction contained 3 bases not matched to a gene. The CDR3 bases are TGTGCCAGCAGTTACGGCGGACAGGGCTACGAGCAGTACTTC. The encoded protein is CASSYGGQGYEQYF.

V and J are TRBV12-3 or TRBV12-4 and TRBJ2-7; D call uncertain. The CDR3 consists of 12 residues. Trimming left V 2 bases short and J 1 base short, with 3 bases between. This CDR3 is CASSLLSYEQYF. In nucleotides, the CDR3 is TGTGCCAGCAGTTTACTTTCCTACGAGCAGTACTTC.

DNA of the CDR3: TGTGCCAGCAGTTCCAGGGTTACCGGGGAGCTGTTTTTT. Protein: CASSSRVTGELFF. V gene TRBV6-2 or TRBV6-3 combines with J gene TRBJ2-2, with TRBD1 as a possible D gene (5 bases). V was clipped by 4 bases and J by 5 bases, with 8 bases between them. This CDR3 has 13 residues. Germline V gives CDR1 MNHEY, CDR2 SVGEGT.

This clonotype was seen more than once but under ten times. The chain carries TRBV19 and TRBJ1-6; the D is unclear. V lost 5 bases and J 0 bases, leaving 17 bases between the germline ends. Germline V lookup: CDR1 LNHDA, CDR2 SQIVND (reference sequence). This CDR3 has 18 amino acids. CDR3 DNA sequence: TGTGCCAGTAGTGGATCCAGGTCCGCGAGCTCCTATAATTCACCCCTCCACTTT. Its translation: CASSGSRSASSYNSPLHF. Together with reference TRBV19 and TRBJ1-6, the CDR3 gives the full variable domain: DGGITQSPKYLFRKEGQNVTLSCEQNLNHDAMYWYRQDPGQGLRLIYYSQIVNDFQKGDIAEGYSVSREKKESFPLTVTSAQKNPTAFYLCASSGSRSASSYNSPLHFGNGTRLTVT.

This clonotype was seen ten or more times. CDR3 protein: CASSSEREWGTDTQYF. DNA for the CDR3: TGTGCCAGCAGCTCAGAGCGGGAGTGGGGCACAGATACGCAGTATTTT. The chain joins TRBV7-2 to TRBJ2-3; TRBD2 aligns across 8 bases. The CDR3 totals 16 residues. V shed 4 bases and J 1 base; nucleotides not matched to a gene: 7. Germline CDR1 reads SGHTA; CDR2 reads FQGNSA.

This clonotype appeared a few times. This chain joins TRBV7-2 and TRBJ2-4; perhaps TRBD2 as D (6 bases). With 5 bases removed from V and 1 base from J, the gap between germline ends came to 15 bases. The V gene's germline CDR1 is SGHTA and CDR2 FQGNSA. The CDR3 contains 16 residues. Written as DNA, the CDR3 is TGTGCCAGCAGCCCGGGTGATGGGAGGGCCAAAAACATTCAGTACTTC. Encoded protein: CASSPGDGRAKNIQYF.

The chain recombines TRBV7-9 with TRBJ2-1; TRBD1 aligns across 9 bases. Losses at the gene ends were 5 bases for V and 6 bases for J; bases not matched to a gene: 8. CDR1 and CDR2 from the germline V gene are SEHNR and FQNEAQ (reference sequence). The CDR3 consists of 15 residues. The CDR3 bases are TGTGCCAGCAGCATTATGGGACAGGGTCCCAATGAGCAGTTCTTC. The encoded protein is CASSIMGQGPNEQFF.

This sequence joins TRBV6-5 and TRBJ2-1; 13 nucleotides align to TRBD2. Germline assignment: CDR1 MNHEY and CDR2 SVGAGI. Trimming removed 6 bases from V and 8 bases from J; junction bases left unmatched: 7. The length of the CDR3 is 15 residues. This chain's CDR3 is CASSFGLAGAHEQFF. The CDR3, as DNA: TGTGCCAGCAGCTTCGGACTAGCGGGAGCGCATGAGCAGTTCTTC.

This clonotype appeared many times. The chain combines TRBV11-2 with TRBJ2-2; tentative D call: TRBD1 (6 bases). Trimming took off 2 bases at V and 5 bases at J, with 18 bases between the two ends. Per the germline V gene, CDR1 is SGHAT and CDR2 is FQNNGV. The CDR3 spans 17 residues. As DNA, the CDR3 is TGTGCCAGCAGCTTACAACAGACCCTAAGGGGGACCGGGGAGCTGTTTTTT. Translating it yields CASSLQQTLRGTGELFF.